These T cell receptor beta chains were read from a single sample in a study of blood T cell repertoires in COVID-19. TCRdb's copy holds only in-frame clones and misses some; the assay was immunoSEQ multiplex PCR. The profile covers almost 300,000 clones, with around nine tenths appearing a single time and 1.3% taken by the ten largest. Input material: peripheral blood. Receptors were obtained from a man aged 65 to 79 with acute or convalescent COVID-19. The CDR3 runs from the conserved cysteine through the conserved F or W. Each record gives: clone size, D gene, V gene, J gene, CDR3 protein, CDR3 DNA. The D gene is left open where the match is weak. Clone size is given for some rows only: seen once, a few or many times, or a class if the clone is expanded.

-,-,TRBV7-9,TRBJ2-3,CASSLEGGYTDTQYF,TGTGCCAGCAGCCTAGAGGGGGGGTACACAGATACGCAGTATTTT
-,-,TRBV19,TRBJ2-1,CASSIGLGGHNEQFF,TGTGCCAGTAGTATAGGACTAGGCGGGCACAATGAGCAGTTCTTC
-,-,TRBV29-1,TRBJ2-7,CSVAYDRAGPYEQYF,TGCAGCGTTGCATACGACAGAGCGGGTCCGTACGAGCAGTACTTC
-,-,TRBV15,TRBJ1-6,CATSRDGGSPLHF,TGTGCCACCAGCAGAGATGGAGGATCACCCCTCCACTTT
-,TRBD2,TRBV20-1,TRBJ2-5,CRAGGQETQYF,TGCAGAGCGGGGGGCCAAGAGACCCAGTACTTC
-,TRBD1,TRBV5-1,TRBJ2-2,CASSSRTGNTGELFF,TGCGCCAGCAGCTCTCGGACAGGGAACACCGGGGAGCTGTTTTTT
-,-,TRBV11-2,TRBJ2-7,CASSLGDRYYSYEQYF,TGTGCCAGCAGCTTAGGAGACAGATATTACTCCTACGAGCAGTACTTC
few,TRBD1,TRBV19,TRBJ1-5,CASRSGDRGHQPQHF,TGTGCCAGTCGATCCGGTGACAGGGGGCACCAGCCCCAGCATTTT
-,-,TRBV30,TRBJ1-5,CAWSVGQGNQPQHF,TGTGCCTGGAGTGTAGGGCAGGGAAATCAGCCCCAGCATTTT
-,-,TRBV7-2,TRBJ1-2,CASSQTRDNYGYTF,TGTGCCAGCAGCCAGACCCGGGATAACTATGGCTACACCTTC
-,TRBD1,TRBV19,TRBJ1-5,CASGTGPTFNQPQHF,TGTGCCAGTGGGACAGGGCCCACTTTCAATCAGCCCCAGCATTTT
-,-,TRBV6-1,TRBJ2-7,CASSEGLAPYEQYF,TGTGCCAGCAGTGAAGGTCTAGCCCCCTACGAGCAGTACTTC
-,TRBD2,TRBV28,TRBJ2-1,CASSLPGGRQFF,TGTGCCAGCAGTTTACCGGGAGGTAGGCAGTTCTTC
-,-,TRBV27,TRBJ2-5,CASSPLWERGETQYF,TGTGCCAGCAGTCCCCTGTGGGAGCGAGGGGAGACCCAGTACTTC
-,TRBD1,TRBV3-1/TRBV3-2,TRBJ2-3,CASSQGPGGASDTQYF,TGTGCCAGCAGCCAAGGGCCAGGGGGCGCCTCAGATACGCAGTATTTT
-,TRBD1,TRBV7-9,TRBJ1-6,CASSRDSGNSPLHF,TGTGCCAGCAGCCGGGACAGTGGTAATTCACCCCTCCACTTT
-,TRBD1,TRBV7-7,TRBJ2-6,CASSLGTGGAGANVLTF,TGTGCCAGCAGCCTCGGGACAGGGGGCGCTGGGGCCAACGTCCTGACTTTC
-,-,TRBV7-2,TRBJ1-2,CASSLEISNYGYTF,TGTGCCAGCAGCTTAGAGATCAGTAACTATGGCTACACCTTC
-,-,TRBV6-5,TRBJ1-4,CASSIHRVQNEKLFF,TGTGCCAGCAGTATCCACAGGGTACAAAATGAAAAACTGTTTTTT
-,-,TRBV27,TRBJ2-2,CASSTLAAGELFF,TGTGCCAGCAGTACCTTAGCGGCCGGGGAGCTGTTTTTT
-,-,TRBV4-1,TRBJ1-1,CASSQELTVTTEAFF,TGCGCCAGCAGCCAAGAACTTACAGTAACCACTGAAGCTTTCTTT
-,-,TRBV12-3/TRBV12-4,TRBJ2-1,CASSFVGRGEQFF,TGTGCCAGCAGTTTTGTGGGAAGGGGTGAGCAGTTCTTC
few,TRBD2,TRBV5-1,TRBJ2-1,CASSFLSGRAGEQFF,TGCGCCAGCAGCTTCCTTAGCGGGAGGGCGGGGGAGCAGTTCTTC
once,-,TRBV27,TRBJ2-7,CASSLRRQGLGEQYF,TGTGCCAGCAGTTTAAGGCGCCAGGGTCTGGGGGAGCAGTACTTC
once,TRBD1,TRBV5-1,TRBJ2-5,CASSSGTVQETQYF,TGCGCCAGCAGCTCGGGGACAGTACAAGAGACCCAGTACTTC
-,TRBD1,TRBV18,TRBJ2-1,CASSSINRDRDNEQFF,TGTGCCAGCTCATCAATAAACCGGGACAGGGACAATGAGCAGTTCTTC
-,TRBD1,TRBV6-1,TRBJ2-7,CASSEAYGGAGGFYEQYF,TGTGCCAGCAGTGAAGCTTATGGAGGTGCAGGGGGATTCTACGAGCAGTACTTC
-,TRBD1,TRBV12-3/TRBV12-4,TRBJ1-1,CASRIQGTTEAFF,TGTGCCAGCAGGATACAGGGGACCACTGAAGCTTTCTTT
-,TRBD1,TRBV12-3/TRBV12-4,TRBJ1-1,CASSKTGVTEAFF,TGTGCCAGCAGCAAAACAGGGGTGACTGAAGCTTTCTTT
-,-,TRBV27,TRBJ1-6,CASSKSLQGFDSPLHF,TGTGCCAGCAGTAAATCCCTTCAGGGCTTCGATTCACCCCTCCACTTT
-,-,TRBV7-2,TRBJ1-5,CASSFYPFQGSNQPQHF,TGTGCCAGCAGTTTCTACCCTTTTCAGGGTAGCAATCAGCCCCAGCATTTT
-,TRBD2,TRBV4-3,TRBJ2-1,CASSPDFREGHNEQFF,TGCGCCAGCAGCCCAGATTTCCGGGAGGGCCACAATGAGCAGTTCTTC
-,TRBD2,TRBV4-1,TRBJ2-7,CASSQVEAGGRLEQYF,TGCGCCAGCAGCCAAGTAGAAGCGGGGGGGCGTCTCGAGCAGTACTTC
-,-,TRBV2,TRBJ2-3,CASPREEGTDTQYF,TGTGCCAGCCCAAGGGAGGAAGGCACAGATACGCAGTATTTT
-,TRBD2,TRBV29-1,TRBJ2-7,CSIGRSAGGNAAEQYF,TGCAGCATTGGTAGATCAGCGGGAGGGAACGCGGCCGAGCAGTACTTC
-,TRBD1,TRBV19,TRBJ2-7,CATGTGGYEQYF,TGTGCCACCGGGACAGGGGGCTACGAGCAGTACTTC
once,TRBD1,TRBV7-7,TRBJ2-2,CASSSGQGYAGELFF,TGTGCCAGCAGCTCCGGACAGGGCTACGCCGGGGAGCTGTTTTTT
-,TRBD2,TRBV9,TRBJ2-1,CASSVDAGGAFNEQFF,TGTGCCAGCAGCGTAGACGCGGGAGGGGCATTCAATGAGCAGTTCTTC
-,TRBD2,TRBV5-8,TRBJ2-3,CASRTMGLAGTDTQYF,TGTGCCAGCAGGACCATGGGACTAGCGGGCACAGATACGCAGTATTTT
-,TRBD2,TRBV7-2,TRBJ2-7,CASSTTSGFEQYF,TGTGCCAGCAGCACAACTAGCGGGTTTGAGCAGTACTTC
-,-,TRBV30,TRBJ1-2,CAWSLPRGLRYGYTF,TGTGCCTGGAGTCTACCCAGGGGATTGAGGTATGGCTACACCTTC
-,TRBD1,TRBV4-3,TRBJ1-4,CASSVSRGLEKLFF,TGCGCCAGCAGCGTAAGCAGGGGGCTCGAAAAACTGTTTTTT